A single TCR beta chain is shown here with its context. Its antigen is unknown. No quality values exist for individual bases; no much larger clone is one base distant. TCRbeta CDR3 regions were amplified from genomic DNA by means of the immunoSEQ Assay, a bias-controlled multiplex PCR. The authors' pipeline ran thus. Nucleated cell counts per sample were estimated from amplification of reference gene primers within the assay. To quantify the absolute abundance of each unique TCRbeta CDR3 rearrangement, sequence reads were collapsed and filtered. For each sample, productive Simpson clonality was calculated by taking the square root of Simpson's diversity index across productive rearrangements. The table comes from immuneACCESS by way of TCRdb, which keeps in-frame sequences with V and J called. Part of the clones is missing from these tables; in studies checked, under half for an unresolved V gene and the rest for unknown reasons. D and trimming were read from the DNA, whereas the V and J calls and clone size are those reported in that table. This sample has 150,000 or so clones in its table, and roughly 80% of those were observed once. The ten largest clones capture approximately 8% of the sample.

These data come from a study of blood T cell repertoires in COVID-19 (dated by TCRdb to the early 2020s). Describing the broader study: Collaborator samples came from the United States, Italy and Spain and covered acute and convalescent phases of COVID-19. The samples were drawn from two sources: the first 160 participants of the ongoing ImmuneRACE study, and 1,200 or so subjects contributed by 6 global collaborators. The material from the prospective study consisted of cDNA or gDNA derived from T cells, B-cell-depleted T cells, or PBMCs. Nearly every sample came with metadata listing a de-identified subject ID, COVID-19 status, age in years and sex. The repertoires were released in a freely available public database meant as a resource for research on the immune response to SARS-CoV-2. Subjects who had been exposed to COVID-19, were actively infected with it, or had recovered from it provided the deeply sampled blood TCRbeta repertoires that made up the dataset. Where HLA class I and class II types were available, the types were taken from metadata supplied by the sample provider, not from assay-based typing. The paper's findings and limits, for the study overall: Clinical and demographic metadata were provided uncurated, with the amount varying by source and participant.

Ends trimmed: V by 7 bases, J by 5 bases; bases unmatched to a gene: 6. Spanning cysteine to phenylalanine, the CDR3 consists of 14 amino acids. Kept here is only the CDR3 DNA, which spans 42 bases and is read in frame from base 1. Based on the germline V gene (reference sequence), the CDR1 and CDR2 sequences are SEHNR and FQNEAQ. Participants in the prospective study were enrolled through a virtual design, were aged about 18 to 100 years, and lived in 24 United States geographic areas. Cohort assignment in the prospective study relied on participant-reported clinical history from a screening survey and a study questionnaire. For ImmuneRACE Cohort 3, a participant was defined as recovered based on two consecutive negative NP/OP PCR tests, clearance by a healthcare professional, or resolution of symptoms. In the prospective study, whole blood, serum and a nasopharyngeal or oropharyngeal swab were collected from each participant by mobile phlebotomists. Over an approximately 2-month period, participants in the prospective study had the option of providing additional blood draws and questionnaires. Before DNA extraction, prospective study blood samples were shipped either frozen or at room temperature.

The receptor was isolated from a woman between 45 and 60 years old who had recovered from COVID-19. In this chain, TRBV7-9 is recombined with TRBJ2-2; 8 bases in between match TRBD2. The sequencing sample was made of PBMCs or T cells enriched from blood (not recorded which). The DNA is TGTGCCAGCAAAAGCGGGAGTGAGACCGGGGAGCTGTTTTTT. Protein translation: CASKSGSETGELFF.